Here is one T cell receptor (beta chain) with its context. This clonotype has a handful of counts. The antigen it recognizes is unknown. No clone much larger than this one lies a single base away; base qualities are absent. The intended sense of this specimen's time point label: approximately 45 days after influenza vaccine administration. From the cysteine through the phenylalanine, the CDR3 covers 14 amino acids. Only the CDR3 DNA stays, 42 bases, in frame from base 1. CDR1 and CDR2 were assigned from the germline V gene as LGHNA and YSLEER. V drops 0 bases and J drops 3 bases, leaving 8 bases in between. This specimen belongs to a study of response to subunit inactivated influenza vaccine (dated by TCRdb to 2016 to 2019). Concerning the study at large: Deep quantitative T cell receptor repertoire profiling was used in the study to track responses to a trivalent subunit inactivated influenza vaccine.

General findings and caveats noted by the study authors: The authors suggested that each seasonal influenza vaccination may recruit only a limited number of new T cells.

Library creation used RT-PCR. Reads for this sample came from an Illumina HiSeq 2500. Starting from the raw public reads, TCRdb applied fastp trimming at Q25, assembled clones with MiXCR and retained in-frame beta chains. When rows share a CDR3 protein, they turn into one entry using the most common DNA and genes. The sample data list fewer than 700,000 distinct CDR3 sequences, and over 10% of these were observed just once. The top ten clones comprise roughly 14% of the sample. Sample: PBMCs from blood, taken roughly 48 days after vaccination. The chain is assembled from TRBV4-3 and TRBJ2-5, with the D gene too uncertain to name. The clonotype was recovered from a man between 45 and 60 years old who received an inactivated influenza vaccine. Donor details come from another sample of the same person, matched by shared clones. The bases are TGCGCCAGCAGCCAAGATTGGCAAAAAGAGACCCAGTACTTC. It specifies CASSQDWQKETQYF.